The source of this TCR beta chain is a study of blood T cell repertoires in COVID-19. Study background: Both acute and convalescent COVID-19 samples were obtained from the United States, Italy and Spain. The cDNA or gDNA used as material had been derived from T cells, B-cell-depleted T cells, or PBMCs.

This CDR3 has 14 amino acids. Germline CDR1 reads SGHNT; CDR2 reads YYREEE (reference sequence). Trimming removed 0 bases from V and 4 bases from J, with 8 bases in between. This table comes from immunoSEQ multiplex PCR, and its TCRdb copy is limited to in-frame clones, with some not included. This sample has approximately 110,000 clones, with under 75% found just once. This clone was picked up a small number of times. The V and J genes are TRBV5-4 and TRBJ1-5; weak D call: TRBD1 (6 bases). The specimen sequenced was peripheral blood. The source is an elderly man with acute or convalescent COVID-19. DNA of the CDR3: TGTGCCAGCAGCTTGGGGGGGCAAAATCAGCCCCAGCATTTT. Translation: CASSLGGQNQPQHF.